This TCR beta chain derives from a study of cytomegalovirus exposure and HLA in healthy donors (TCRdb year 2017). Background for the entire study: An earlier analysis of under 600 of the donors reported about 250 Gb of sequence data and 117 million unique TCR beta sequences from about 179 million T cells. Besides the first cohort of roughly 660 subjects, a separate validation cohort made up of 90 to 150 different subjects was used. A later genetic analysis took genome-wide SNP genotypes for about 60% of the roughly 670 donors and used that subset as a discovery cohort. All discovery cohort repertoires had been generated using a single sequencing platform. An earlier analysis of some 500 of the donors applied high-throughput TCR beta sequencing to assess whether each TCR beta V gene segment acted as functional or pseudogenic. Across 398 genotyped donors of the cohort, an average of roughly 200,000 unique TCR beta nucleotide sequences per donor were sequenced, and 15% to 20% of those sequences were non-productive. In a later analysis, previously published TCR beta repertoires from roughly 710 donors were re-analyzed and high-resolution HLA genotyping was added so that TCR occurrence patterns could be studied. High-throughput TCR immunosequencing, statistical association of individual TCRs with disease status, and machine learning were combined to predict cytomegalovirus infection status. Typing coverage differed by locus: A, B, C, DRB1 and DQB1 were typed in roughly 620-630 donors, DQA1 in around 500, DPA1 in 600 to 610, and DPB1 in around 440. An early release covering about 600 HLA-typed donors comprised approximately 290 gigabases of sequencing data and 65 million to 100 million unique TCR sequences. The genetic ancestry cluster associated with self-reported Caucasian donors included roughly 84% of the roughly 400 genotyped donors. Rather than drawing on any new phenotypic data, the later analysis identified candidate immune exposures from TCR beta sequences and the way those sequences occurred across donors. The study aimed to test whether cataloging public T cell receptors could reveal signatures of past pathogen exposure. HLA typing included class I and class II loci at four-digit resolution. The study profiled the T cell repertoires of fewer than 850 subjects by immunosequencing and related them to cytomegalovirus serostatus. A few DR-DQ haplotypes were handled as single units for association and clustering because linkage in the cohort was strong. Alongside the repertoire data, information on donor age, sex, ethnicity and CMV serostatus was compiled. The research as a whole found: This cohort had only TCR beta chains sequenced, and the lack of alpha or paired-chain data limited which features could be detected. The authors suggested that the approach could potentially be generalized to other disease states and immunological phenotypes. The study listed 164 TCR beta chains as associated with cytomegalovirus. Roughly uniform sequencing depth across donors was assumed in presence/absence analyses, although this assumption may not hold. For the cohort, immune exposure information was limited to CMV serostatus. Compared with equally common non-associated chains, HLA-associated TCR beta chains in a later analysis were more clonally expanded and had lower generation probabilities. Linkage disequilibrium might explain the correlated functional status among segregating V segments, but an unknown experimental factor could not be excluded. A later analysis associated some 17,000 TCR beta sequences with specific HLA alleles at a false discovery rate of 0.05. In vitro tests confirmed that a few of the cytomegalovirus-associated TCR beta chains recognize cytomegalovirus antigens. In a later genetic analysis, a missense DCLRE1C variant was associated with V-gene and J-gene trimming of TCR beta chains, and the association was replicated in an independent cohort. In a later analysis, the rate of TCR association differed among HLA loci, with DRB1 alleles having the most associated TCRs and HLA-C alleles having the fewest. Because some donors lacked HLA typing at each locus, the association tests relied only on the typed subset. While some public TCRs were present in many individuals, most TCR sequences turned up only very rarely across donors. A later analysis reported that several top co-occurrence clusters appeared linked to parvovirus B19, influenza, CMV and Epstein-Barr virus. According to a later genetic analysis, donors in an Asian-associated ancestry cluster had fewer N-insertions in productive TCRs than the roughly 670-donor mean. Roughly 15 rarely observed V segments, including chromosome 9 orphons, were excluded from the earlier analysis of about 600 of the donors because counts were too low. Assigning TCR associations to individual alleles was difficult when HLA alleles, especially DR and DQ, strongly co-occurred. A further reported finding was that TCR beta sequences accurately predicted the HLA-A and HLA-B alleles for most subjects in the first cohort. The sequencing pipeline was judged likely to have produced a cluster of highly shared sequence variants as a technical artifact. In a later analysis, most CMV-associated TCR beta chains were found to appear HLA-restricted, with HLA associations seemingly driven largely by CMV exposure. In an earlier analysis of about 550 of the donors, most TCR beta V segments were observed in productive rearrangements about 90% or about 30% of the time, broadly matching IMGT annotations. Cytomegalovirus status was reported to be diagnosed by the classifier with high specificity and sensitivity in both the original and validation cohorts. The 87-base-pair reads could not distinguish some IMGT-functional V segments, including TRBV6-2 and TRBV6-3, so those segments were excluded.

Library generation was performed with the immunoSEQ multiplex PCR assay. For the multiplex PCR, a mixture combining 60 forward primers for TCR Vbeta segments and 13 reverse primers for TCR Jbeta segments was used. The CDR3 region of rearranged TCR beta genes was amplified from genomic DNA by a multiplex PCR assay. The amplified TCR beta libraries were sequenced on the Illumina HiSeq System as 87-base-pair reads. In the authors' own workflow: In a later analysis, roughly 80 million unique TCR beta chains were counted across the 690 or so repertoires, and approximately 9.9 million of these chains were shared by at least two donors. Raw reads were error-corrected and collapsed into unique sequences by a nearest-neighbor algorithm in which closely related sequences were merged to remove PCR and sequencing errors. Alignment of CDR3 sequences to IMGT reference sequences was used to assign V, D and J gene segments. For a sequence to be retained, a match of at least six nucleotides to both a V gene segment and a J gene segment was required. Rearrangements were called productive when the CDR3 lacked stop codons and stayed in frame with V and J; all others were non-productive. CDR3 was defined according to IMGT convention as the region running from the second conserved V-encoded cysteine to the conserved J-encoded phenylalanine. The earlier analysis of roughly 590 of the donors excluded sequences that lacked an unambiguous match to a single V gene segment. In an earlier analysis of around 600 of the donors, V segments were called functional above 56.7% productive rearrangements and were called segregating when the between-donor standard deviation exceeded 5%. A statistical classification framework was built for diagnosing cytomegalovirus status from the catalog of TCR beta chain sequences. A later analysis assigned V and J genes by comparing TCR nucleotide sequences with IMGT/GENE-DB human TR gene sequences. Using the TCRdist pipeline, a later analysis assigned CDR3 sequences along with most-parsimonious VDJ recombination scenarios. In a later analysis, each TCR beta chain was defined by its CDR3 amino acid sequence together with its V-gene family, and reads without a unique V-gene family were excluded. In a later analysis, fewer than 650 highly shared, low-generation-probability nucleotide sequences were removed to address suspected cross-contamination and a sequencing artifact. For each public chain, a later analysis derived a clonal expansion index from normalized ranks of inferred template counts within each repertoire. In a later analysis, generation probabilities were computed using a VDJ recombination model fitted to out-of-frame rearrangements, and the results were checked against IGoR. In a later analysis, TCR-TCR, TCR-HLA and TCR-CMV co-occurrence was scored with hypergeometric tests, and a repertoire-size bias correction was applied to TCR pairs. To estimate false discovery rates, a later analysis permuted the HLA or CMV assignments 20 times. In a later analysis, co-occurring TCRs were grouped using DBSCAN, and TCRdist sequence similarity was added for clustering within HLA-allele-positive subsets. Repertoires with fewer than 30,000 or more than 120,000 public chains were left out of co-occurrence clustering, as were five repertoires with anomalous nucleotide sharing. The clones in this table, taken by TCRdb from immuneACCESS, are in-frame only. Not every clone is retained; where verified, under half of the shortfall comes from an unresolved V gene, and the cause of the rest is unknown. That table gives V, J and clone size, and the DNA gave D and trimming. This sample holds around 75,000 clones; about four fifths were observed only once. The ten top clones hold 3% to 4% of the sample.

The cohort comprised 666 healthy bone marrow donors. Cohort members were all nominally healthy when sampled, although unrecorded immune exposures were likely present. The donor was CMV seronegative and belonged to the group of 350 to 400 seronegative cohort members. A peripheral blood sample was collected from each donor, and TCR beta sequencing was performed on peripheral blood mononuclear cells. The Qiagen DNeasy Blood Extraction Kit was used to extract genomic DNA from the blood cell samples. The CDR3, from cysteine to phenylalanine, totals 14 residues. Only the CDR3 region is kept as DNA, spanning 42 bases read in frame from base 1. Trimming takes 1 base from V and 1 base from J, and the germline ends sit 7 bases apart. The germline V gene sets CDR1 to SGHAT and CDR2 to FQNNGV. As regards this clone: No antigen is known for it. Base quality data are lacking; no much larger clone is found one base away.

The TCR sequence derives from a middle-aged man in good health and CMV-seronegative. Sequencing was performed on PBMCs. The V and J segments used are TRBV11-2 and TRBJ1-1, and possibly TRBD1, on 5 matching bases. The CDR3: CASSLAGKNTEAFF. DNA sequence: TGTGCCAGCAGCTTAGCAGGGAAGAACACTGAAGCTTTCTTT.